What follows are 23 T cell receptor beta chains derived from one specimen sequenced in a study of blood T cell repertoires in COVID-19. TCRdb's copy holds only in-frame clones and misses some; the assay was immunoSEQ multiplex PCR. The sample shows some 200,000 clones, 75% to 90% of them seen only once. Sequencing was carried out using peripheral blood. These receptors were taken from a woman aged 55-69 years with acute or convalescent COVID-19.

This chain uses TRBV29-1 with TRBJ2-3; TRBD2 is a possible D gene (6 bases). Trimming took off 7 bases at V and 3 bases at J, with 14 bases between the two ends. The CDR3 loop spans 13 amino acids. The germline CDR1 and CDR2 sequences are SQVTM and ANQGSEA. In nucleotides, the CDR3 is TGCAGCGGACGTCGGGACTCTACAGATACGCAGTATTTT. Translated: CSGRRDSTDTQYF.

The CDR3 reads CASSDRQGWVGNTEAFF. DNA for the CDR3: TGTGCCAGCAGTGATAGACAGGGTTGGGTAGGGAACACTGAAGCTTTCTTT. The chain joins TRBV6-1 to TRBJ1-1; TRBD1 matches at 7 bases. The CDR3 runs to 17 residues. Germline-derived CDR1 and CDR2 are MNHNS and SASEGT. V lost 3 bases to trimming and J lost 1 base; unmatched junction nucleotides: 11.

The chain carries TRBV3-1 (or the pseudogene TRBV3-2) and TRBJ1-1; D is perhaps TRBD1 (5 bases). The V gene's germline CDR1 is LGHDT and CDR2 YNNKEL (reference sequence). The V end lost 1 base, the J end lost 8 bases, and 5 bases lay between the germline ends. This CDR3 is 11 amino acids long. The CDR3 reads CASSQGGEAFF. The CDR3 DNA reads as TGTGCCAGCAGCCAAGGGGGCGAAGCTTTCTTT.

The chain uses TRBV7-2 and TRBJ1-1; a weak D match, TRBD1 (5 bases). Germline values: CDR1 SGHTA, CDR2 FQGNSA. CDR3 length equals 14 residues. Between the trimmed V and J ends, which lost 5 bases and 5 bases, there was a span of 15 bases. CDR3 protein: CASSKWREGTEAFF. The CDR3 DNA reads as TGTGCCAGCAGCAAGTGGAGGGAGGGGACTGAAGCTTTCTTT. The variable domain in full, completed from reference TRBV7-2 and TRBJ1-1, reads GAGVSQSPSNKVTEKGKDVELRCDPISGHTALYWYRQSLGQGLEFLIYFQGNSAPDKSGLPSDRFSAERTGGSVSTLTIQRTQQEDSAVYLCASSKWREGTEAFFGQGTRLTVV.

The V gene is TRBV30, the J gene TRBJ1-1, with D unclear. The CDR3 runs to 11 residues. CDR1 is GTSNPN, CDR2 SVGIG, per germline (reference sequence). Trimming removed 5 bases at V and 3 bases at J, with 7 bases between. The CDR3 DNA sequence: TGTGCCTGGGCGAGGGACACTGAAGCTTTCTTT. Translating it yields CAWARDTEAFF.

The chain employs TRBV2 and TRBJ2-3; TRBD2 matches 7 bases. Germline CDR1 is SNHLY and CDR2 is FYNNEI. V was clipped by 6 bases and J by 0 bases; unmatched bases: 9. This CDR3 comprises 16 residues. The CDR3 coding sequence is TGTGCCAGCAGGGACGGACTAGTCGCCAGCACAGATACGCAGTATTTT. It encodes CASRDGLVASTDTQYF.

This sequence joins TRBV20-1 and TRBJ2-7; 7 bases align to TRBD1. V shed 3 bases, J shed 2 bases, and the junction held 4 bases outside the gene matches. Germline loops: CDR1 DFQATT, CDR2 SNEGSKA (reference sequence). This CDR3 region has 13 residues. The CDR3 loop reads CSASDRVTYEQYF. The CDR3 nucleotides read TGCAGTGCTAGTGACAGGGTTACCTACGAGCAGTACTTC.

Only one count was recorded for this clone. The CDR3 coding sequence is TGTGCCAGCAGCCCTCTTACAGGCTACGAGCAGTACTTC. Its translation is CASSPLTGYEQYF. This chain links TRBV7-9 with TRBJ2-7, with a tentative D call TRBD1 (5 bases). The CDR3 is 13 amino acids. V was clipped by 5 bases and J by 3 bases, with 11 bases between them. CDR1 and CDR2 (germline): SEHNR, FQNEAQ (reference sequence).

The chain carries TRBV9 and TRBJ1-1; 7 positions agree with TRBD1. This CDR3 contains 15 residues. Unmatched junction bases numbered 7, after V lost 4 bases and J lost 1 base. Germline assignment: CDR1 SGDLS and CDR2 YYNGEE. CDR3 DNA sequence: TGTGCCAGCAGCCCTGTGGGACAGTGGAACACTGAAGCTTTCTTT. This codes for CASSPVGQWNTEAFF.

The genes are TRBV10-1 and TRBJ1-3; D is possibly TRBD1 (5 bases). Germline V lookup: CDR1 WNHNN, CDR2 SYGVQD (reference sequence). The CDR3 contains 13 residues. Trimming took 7 bases from V and 8 from J, leaving 15 bases between them. CDR3 sequence (DNA): TGCGCCAGCACCCCGGGATCGGGGGACACCATATATTTT. This encodes CASTPGSGDTIYF.

This chain uses TRBV28 with TRBJ2-1; the D gene is possibly TRBD1 (5 bases). The length of the CDR3 is 19 residues. The germline V and J ends were trimmed by 7 bases and 0 bases, with 25 bases remaining between them. Germline CDR1 is MDHEN and CDR2 is SYDVKM. The CDR3 coding sequence is TGTGCCAGCACTCTTTCGGTGGGGCTGGGTACACTCTCCTACAATGAGCAGTTCTTC. Protein: CASTLSVGLGTLSYNEQFF.

This sequence joins TRBV3-1 (or the pseudogene TRBV3-2) and TRBJ2-3; TRBD1 matches 7 bases. CDR1 is LGHDT and CDR2 is YNNKEL in the germline V gene (reference sequence). Losses at the gene ends were 1 base for V and 4 bases for J; bases not matched to a gene: 8. The CDR3 contains 16 residues. The CDR3 protein is CASSQGQGRGSDTQYF. The CDR3 DNA is TGTGCCAGCAGCCAAGGACAGGGCAGGGGTTCAGATACGCAGTATTTT.

This sequence joins TRBV19 and TRBJ2-5, with TRBD2 matching 7 bases. Germline CDR1 is LNHDA and CDR2 is SQIVND (reference sequence). The CDR3 totals 15 residues. The V and J ends lost 4 bases and 0 bases, in that order; junction bases with no gene match: 5. In DNA form, the CDR3 reads TGTGCCAGTAGTACCGGCGGACTAGACCAAGAGACCCAGTACTTC. This translates into CASSTGGLDQETQYF.

The rearrangement joins TRBV19 to TRBJ1-2; D is unclear. Germline V lookup: CDR1 LNHDA, CDR2 SQIVND (reference sequence). The CDR3 has 17 amino acids. V lost 3 bases and J 3 bases, leaving 20 bases between the germline ends. CDR3 residues: CASSIGRVRRSYYGYTF. Here the CDR3 DNA reads TGTGCCAGTAGTATTGGAAGAGTAAGGCGGTCGTACTATGGCTACACCTTC. Supplemented by reference TRBV19 and TRBJ1-2, the full variable domain reads DGGITQSPKYLFRKEGQNVTLSCEQNLNHDAMYWYRQDPGQGLRLIYYSQIVNDFQKGDIAEGYSVSREKKESFPLTVTSAQKNPTAFYLCASSIGRVRRSYYGYTFGSGTRLTVV.

V is TRBV30 and J is TRBJ2-2; 7 nucleotides agree with TRBD1. In germline, CDR1 is GTSNPN, CDR2 SVGIG (reference sequence). The CDR3 has 14 amino acids. Unmatched junction bases numbered 2, after V lost 3 bases and J lost 1 base. CDR3: CAWRTGLNTGELFF. DNA of the CDR3: TGTGCCTGGAGGACAGGGCTGAACACCGGGGAGCTGTTTTTT.

This chain uses TRBV19 with TRBJ2-5; 8 bases fit TRBD2. Germline trimming cut 4 bases from V and 5 bases from J; bases unmatched to any gene: 15. The length of the CDR3 is 17 residues. Germline V gene lookup returns CDR1 LNHDA and CDR2 SQIVND (reference sequence). In DNA form, the CDR3 reads TGTGCCAGTAGTACCCGTACTAGCGGTCTACAAGCGGAGACCCAGTACTTC. Its protein product is CASSTRTSGLQAETQYF.

The J gene is TRBJ1-1, the V gene TRBV13, with no clear D. The CDR3 spans 14 residues. V lost 6 bases and J lost 3, with 14 bases in between. Germline-derived CDR1 and CDR2 are PRHDT and FYEKMQ (reference sequence). In nucleotides, the CDR3 is TGTGCCAGCAGTTTTGGAGGTTCGGACACTGAAGCTTTCTTT. Translation: CASSFGGSDTEAFF.

The chain recombines TRBV19 with TRBJ1-2; no firm D call. Looked up from germline, CDR1 is LNHDA and CDR2 is SQIVND (reference sequence). The CDR3 spans 15 residues. V lost 3 bases and J lost 3, with 14 bases in between. CDR3 sequence reads: CASSIDSSADYGYTF. For the CDR3, the DNA is TGTGCCAGTAGTATCGATTCCAGCGCCGACTATGGCTACACCTTC.

The chain is built from TRBV7-2 and TRBJ2-7; possible D gene TRBD2, 6 bases. V was trimmed by 1 base and J by 3 bases, leaving 10 bases between them. CDR1 and CDR2 (germline): SGHTA, FQGNSA. The CDR3 sequence is 14 residues long. CDR3 nucleotides: TGTGCCAGCAGCTTAGGGGGGGACGTCTACGAGCAGTACTTC. Translating it yields CASSLGGDVYEQYF. The full variable domain, completed using reference TRBV7-2 and TRBJ2-7, is GAGVSQSPSNKVTEKGKDVELRCDPISGHTALYWYRQSLGQGLEFLIYFQGNSAPDKSGLPSDRFSAERTGGSVSTLTIQRTQQEDSAVYLCASSLGGDVYEQYFGPGTRLTVT.

The chain couples TRBV7-3 to TRBJ2-3, with TRBD2 identical over 8 bases. This CDR3 contains 14 residues. Trimming at V came to 4 bases and at J to 4 bases, leaving 4 bases not matched to a gene. Germline V gene lookup returns CDR1 SGHTA and CDR2 FQGTGA. DNA for the CDR3: TGTGCCAGCAGCTCACGGACTAGCCCAGATACGCAGTATTTT. This encodes CASSSRTSPDTQYF.

This chain uses TRBV28 with TRBJ2-3, with unresolved D. V was cut by 3 bases and J by 3 bases, with 16 bases left in between. Germline lookup yields CDR1 MDHEN and CDR2 SYDVKM. The CDR3 has 16 amino acids. CDR3 sequence reads: CASSFRNTIGTDTQYF. As DNA, the CDR3 is TGTGCCAGCAGTTTCCGGAACACAATCGGGACAGATACGCAGTATTTT. Full variable domain (rest looked up from reference TRBV28 and TRBJ2-3): DVKVTQSSRYLVKRTGEKVFLECVQDMDHENMFWYRQDPGLGLRLIYFSYDVKMKEKGDIPEGYSVSREKKERFSLILESASTNQTSMYLCASSFRNTIGTDTQYFGPGTRLTVL.

The J gene is TRBJ2-3, the V gene TRBV19, with 7 bases that match TRBD2. Germline V gene sequence: CDR1 LNHDA, CDR2 SQIVND (reference sequence). The trim removed 6 bases at V and 5 bases at J, leaving 5 bases unmatched. The CDR3 spans 13 residues. In DNA, the CDR3 is TGTGCCAGTAGGGGGGTAGCGGGAGATACGCAGTATTTT. Amino acids: CASRGVAGDTQYF.

This sequence joins TRBV28 and TRBJ2-5; TRBD2 matches at 9 bases. The CDR3 is 15 residues long. The V gene end was trimmed by 2 bases and the J gene end by 1 base; junction bases not matched to a gene: 2. In germline, CDR1 is MDHEN, CDR2 SYDVKM. CDR3 DNA sequence: TGTGCCAGCAGTTTAAATAGCGGGAGCCAAGAGACCCAGTACTTC. This encodes CASSLNSGSQETQYF.